The 20 T cell receptor beta chains reported below all come from one sample, sequenced in a study of blood T cell repertoires in COVID-19. Some clones are missing from TCRdb's copy, which holds only in-frame ones; the method was immunoSEQ multiplex PCR. This sample carries a few hundred thousand clones, roughly 85% of them seen once, and the ten largest clones take 5.5% to 6%. The sequencing sample was made of PBMCs or T cells enriched from blood (not recorded which). Every receptor here comes from a woman under 40 who had recovered from COVID-19.

This clone was seen just once. In DNA, the CDR3 is TGTGCCAGCAGCAACCGGGACAGGGCTGACGAGCAGTACTTC. Translation: CASSNRDRADEQYF. The V and J genes are TRBV7-8 and TRBJ2-7, with 9 bases identical to TRBD1. Trimming removed 5 bases from V and 5 bases from J; junction bases left unmatched: 7. The germline gives CDR1 SGHVS, CDR2 FQNEAQ. The CDR3 spans 14 residues.

The V and J genes are TRBV5-1 and TRBJ1-1; D unclear. Trimming removed 2 bases at V and 1 base at J, with 9 bases between. From germline, CDR1 is SGHRS and CDR2 YFSETQ. This CDR3 is 14 amino acids long. The CDR3 loop is CASSFGVQNTEAFF. Here the CDR3 DNA reads TGCGCCAGCAGCTTCGGGGTACAGAACACTGAAGCTTTCTTT.

In its sample, this clone was seen a few times. This chain links TRBV5-5 with TRBJ1-5; the D is unclear. Germline CDR1 SGHKS, CDR2 YYEKEE (reference sequence). The CDR3 contains 14 residues. Trimming stripped 1 base from V and 0 bases from J, with 5 bases between. CDR3 protein: CASSLTNSNQPQHF. CDR3 DNA sequence: TGTGCCAGCAGCTTGACAAATAGCAATCAGCCCCAGCATTTT.

The chain carries TRBV7-2 and TRBJ1-2, with TRBD1 matching over 7 bases. The V gene's germline CDR1 is SGHTA and CDR2 FQGNSA. The CDR3 contains 13 residues. J gave up 7 bases and V 2 bases, and 4 bases lay outside the gene matches. The CDR3 protein is CASSLPTGAGYTF. CDR3 DNA: TGTGCCAGCAGCTTACCCACAGGGGCTGGCTACACCTTC. The complete variable domain, with remaining parts taken from reference TRBV7-2 and TRBJ1-2, reads GAGVSQSPSNKVTEKGKDVELRCDPISGHTALYWYRQSLGQGLEFLIYFQGNSAPDKSGLPSDRFSAERTGGSVSTLTIQRTQQEDSAVYLCASSLPTGAGYTFGSGTRLTVV.

The V gene is TRBV7-6, the J gene TRBJ2-5; TRBD2 matches at 9 bases. J lost 2 bases, V lost 6 bases, and 10 bases had no gene match. The CDR3 length is 16 residues. Germline assignment: CDR1 SGHVS and CDR2 FNYEAQ. The CDR3 DNA reads TGTGCCAGCAGTCAGAGGTCTAGCGGGGTTCAAGAGACCCAGTACTTC. Its protein product is CASSQRSSGVQETQYF.

The gene calls are TRBV6-5 and TRBJ1-1; 7 nucleotides agree with TRBD1. The CDR3 length is 13 residues. V was clipped by 2 bases and J by 5 bases; unmatched bases: 2. Germline V gives CDR1 MNHEY, CDR2 SVGAGI. The CDR3 bases are TGTGCCAGCAGTTACGTACAGGGGACTGAAGCTTTCTTT. Translating gives CASSYVQGTEAFF.

The chain joins TRBV30 to TRBJ1-1, with 9 bases that match TRBD1. V lost 5 bases and J lost 1; bases outside the gene matches: 2. Germline CDR1 reads GTSNPN; CDR2 reads SVGIG (reference sequence). This CDR3 contains 13 residues. The CDR3 is CAWGQGRNTEAFF. The CDR3, as DNA: TGTGCCTGGGGACAGGGGCGGAACACTGAAGCTTTCTTT.

This clone was picked up a small number of times. V and J are TRBV14 and TRBJ2-7; D call uncertain. CDR3 length: 13 amino acids. CDR1 is SGHDN, CDR2 FVKESK, per germline. V lost 1 base and J 7 bases, leaving 11 bases between the germline ends. The CDR3 nucleotides read TGTGCCAGCAGCCAAGCGACCTTCGGGGAGCAGTACTTC. Protein product: CASSQATFGEQYF.

This clone was picked up one time. The rearrangement uses TRBV14 and TRBJ1-4; no reliable D call. The CDR3 is made up of 12 amino acids. From germline, CDR1 is SGHDN and CDR2 FVKESK. Trimming stripped 2 bases from V and 11 bases from J, with 9 bases between. The CDR3, as DNA: TGTGCCAGCAGCCAATGGTCGCAGAAACTGTTTTTT. It specifies CASSQWSQKLFF. Supplemented by reference TRBV14 and TRBJ1-4, the full variable domain reads EAGVTQFPSHSVIEKGQTVTLRCDPISGHDNLYWYRRVMGKEIKFLLHFVKESKQDESGMPNNRFLAERTGGTYSTLKVQPAELEDSGVYFCASSQWSQKLFFGSGTQLSVL.

This clone was seen only once. CDR3 bases: TGCGCCAGCAGCTTGGATCCTACTATCAACTATGGCTACACCTTC. Protein: CASSLDPTINYGYTF. The rearrangement uses TRBV5-1 and TRBJ1-2; D gene ambiguous. There are 15 residues in the CDR3. V dropped 0 bases and J dropped 2 bases, with 11 bases sitting between them. Germline values: CDR1 SGHRS, CDR2 YFSETQ.

The gene calls are TRBV10-1 and TRBJ1-5; D is possibly TRBD1 (5 bases). Germline CDR1 is WNHNN and CDR2 is SYGVQD (reference sequence). Trimming took off 3 bases at V and 5 bases at J, with 8 bases between the two ends. CDR3 length equals 13 residues. CDR3: CASSEGRDQPQHF. The CDR3 nucleotides read TGCGCCAGCAGTGAAGGCAGGGATCAGCCCCAGCATTTT.

This clone was seen only a few times. CDR3 bases: TGCAGTGCAAAGAGAGAGACCCAGTACTTC. Translated: CSAKRETQYF. The gene calls are TRBV20-1 and TRBJ2-5, with D unresolved. Trimming shortened V by 6 bases and J by 4 bases, and 6 bases separated the two germline ends. This CDR3 is built from 10 residues. In germline, CDR1 is DFQATT, CDR2 SNEGSKA (reference sequence).

The chain uses TRBV25-1 and TRBJ1-1; unclear D gene. The CDR3 runs to 14 residues. Trimming shortened V by 6 bases and J by 5 bases, and 16 bases separated the two germline ends. The germline CDR1 and CDR2 sequences are MGHDK and SYGVNS. CDR3 nucleotide sequence: TGTGCCAGCAGGAAACTGGGAGGCGGGACTGAAGCTTTCTTT. Protein product: CASRKLGGGTEAFF.

This chain joins TRBV7-2 and TRBJ1-4, with TRBD1 matching over 12 bases. The CDR3 spans 16 residues. CDR1 and CDR2 from the germline V gene are SGHTA and FQGNSA. With V trimmed by 3 bases and J by 8 bases, 7 bases remained unmatched. Written as DNA, the CDR3 is TGTGCCAGCAGCTTCGTTGGGACAGGGGGCGACGAAAAACTGTTTTTT. Encoded protein: CASSFVGTGGDEKLFF. Looking up the rest from reference TRBV7-2 and TRBJ1-4 gives the full variable domain: GAGVSQSPSNKVTEKGKDVELRCDPISGHTALYWYRQSLGQGLEFLIYFQGNSAPDKSGLPSDRFSAERTGGSVSTLTIQRTQQEDSAVYLCASSFVGTGGDEKLFFGSGTQLSVL.

This chain uses TRBV25-1 with TRBJ1-5; D is unresolved. V was clipped by 4 bases and J by 7 bases, with 14 bases between them. CDR3 length: 14 residues. Germline lookup yields CDR1 MGHDK and CDR2 SYGVNS. The CDR3 sequence is CASSGGHTGQPQHF. The DNA of the CDR3 is TGTGCCAGCAGTGGAGGGCATACGGGACAGCCCCAGCATTTT.

This chain links TRBV7-9 with TRBJ1-1, with D tentatively TRBD1 (5 bases). Looked up from germline, CDR1 is SEHNR and CDR2 is FQNEAQ (reference sequence). The CDR3 runs to 14 residues. With 5 bases removed from V and 6 bases from J, the gap between germline ends came to 16 bases. CDR3 sequence (DNA): TGTGCCAGCAGCCCCAGGGTAACAACTTCTGAAGCTTTCTTT. It specifies CASSPRVTTSEAFF.

The V and J genes are TRBV5-1 and TRBJ2-3; possibly TRBD1 for D (5 bases). From germline, CDR1 is SGHRS and CDR2 YFSETQ. The CDR3 contains 15 residues. Trimming left V 0 bases short and J 6 bases short, with 14 bases between. CDR3 DNA sequence: TGCGCCAGCAGCTTGGCAGGACACGAAGCGGATACGCAGTATTTT. Protein sequence: CASSLAGHEADTQYF. Filled out from reference TRBV5-1 and TRBJ2-3, the complete variable domain reads KAGVTQTPRYLIKTRGQQVTLSCSPISGHRSVSWYQQTPGQGLQFLFEYFSETQRNKGNFPGRFSGRQFSNSRSEMNVSTLELGDSALYLCASSLAGHEADTQYFGPGTRLTVL.

This chain links TRBV7-2 with TRBJ2-5; D is possibly TRBD2 (7 bases). Trimming stripped 3 bases from V and 4 bases from J, with 12 bases between. The CDR3 runs 14 residues. Germline CDR1 and CDR2: SGHTA and FQGNSA. The CDR3: CASSFAGAGETQYF. CDR3 nucleotides: TGTGCCAGCAGCTTTGCGGGGGCTGGAGAGACCCAGTACTTC.

The chain recombines TRBV4-1 with TRBJ1-2; 7 nucleotides agree with TRBD1. CDR3 size: 12 residues. V lost 2 bases, J lost 7 bases, and 1 base stayed unmatched. CDR1 is MGHRA, CDR2 YSYEKL, per germline. Written as DNA, the CDR3 is TGCGCCAGCAGCCAAAGACAGGGTGGCTACACCTTC. Its protein product is CASSQRQGGYTF.

In this sample, this clone turned up once. This chain connects TRBV6-2 or TRBV6-3 to TRBJ2-7, with D maybe TRBD2 (5 bases). The V gene's germline CDR1 is MNHEY and CDR2 SVGEGT. The CDR3 has 15 residues. V lost 4 bases, J lost 0 bases, and 13 bases lay in between. The chain's CDR3 is CASSSGGLISYEQYF. CDR3 sequence (DNA): TGTGCCAGCAGTTCAGGCGGACTTATCTCCTACGAGCAGTACTTC.